These 27 T cell receptor beta chains were sequenced from one sample in a study of pediatric ulcerative colitis (dated by TCRdb to between 2017 and 2020). Libraries were constructed by the immunoSEQ multiplex PCR assay. The table was pulled from immuneACCESS by TCRdb, which kept in-frame rearrangements only. Such tables lose some clones; where checked, under half of the loss comes from unresolved V genes, and the rest has no known cause. The sample table lists 30,000 to 40,000 clones, about 81% of them with a count of one. Of the sample, 0.8% to 1.1% is held by the ten largest clones. During colonoscopy, one to two pinch biopsies were obtained from the rectum for research. The sample taken for sequencing was gut tissue. These receptors came from a boy aged 10-17 years with mild ulcerative colitis.

The chain carries TRBV5-1 and TRBJ1-6, with D maybe TRBD1 (6 bases). The CDR3 consists of 15 residues. CDR1 SGHRS and CDR2 YFSETQ come from the germline V gene. The V gene lost 4 bases and the J gene lost 7 bases, with 15 bases spanning the gap. CDR3 DNA sequence: TGCGCCAGCAGCCCCGAAGGGGGGGGCAATTCACCCCTCCACTTT. Protein: CASSPEGGGNSPLHF.

The rearrangement links TRBV29-1 to TRBJ1-2, with TRBD1 identical over 9 bases. Trimming took 7 bases from V and 4 from J; bases not matched to a gene: 4. Germline assignment: CDR1 SQVTM and CDR2 ANQGSEA. The CDR3 consists of 12 residues. The DNA for the CDR3 is TGCAGCGGGGGGACAGGGTCCTATGGCTACACCTTC. Protein sequence: CSGGTGSYGYTF.

The chain employs TRBV6-5 and TRBJ1-1, with D uncertain. The CDR3 totals 15 residues. V was cut by 5 bases and J by 0 bases, with 13 bases left in between. The V gene's germline CDR1 is MNHEY and CDR2 SVGAGI. CDR3 region: CASSPQSVMNTEAFF. The CDR3 coding sequence is TGTGCCAGCAGTCCTCAGTCAGTTATGAACACTGAAGCTTTCTTT.

This clone was recorded a few times. The V call is TRBV19, the J call TRBJ1-1; possible D gene TRBD1, 5 bases. Germline V gene data show CDR1 as LNHDA and CDR2 as SQIVND (reference sequence). Trimming pared 0 bases from V and 0 bases from J, leaving 8 bases between. CDR3 length: 15 amino acids. The CDR3 region has the DNA TGTGCCAGTAGTATAGACGGGGGAATGAACACTGAAGCTTTCTTT. As protein: CASSIDGGMNTEAFF.

The CDR3 DNA is TGTGCCAGCAGCCGCGAGATTCAGAACACTGAAGCTTTCTTT. It encodes CASSREIQNTEAFF. The V and J genes are TRBV5-6 and TRBJ1-1; D gene uncertain. Germline CDR1 reads SGHDT; CDR2 reads YYEEEE. Trimming cost V 4 bases and J 1 base, with 11 bases left between them. The CDR3 spans 14 residues.

The rearrangement uses TRBV29-1 and TRBJ2-7; D is undetermined. Germline V lookup: CDR1 SQVTM, CDR2 ANQGSEA. This CDR3 has 11 residues. The germline V and J ends were trimmed by 4 bases and 3 bases, with 7 bases remaining between them. CDR3 DNA: TGCAGCGTTGTTGGCGACTACGAGCAGTACTTC. It encodes CSVVGDYEQYF.

This chain connects TRBV4-1 to TRBJ2-3, with TRBD2 matching 11 bases. Germline V gene sequence: CDR1 MGHRA, CDR2 YSYEKL. There are 16 residues in the CDR3. V gave up 4 bases and J gave up 2 bases; unmatched junction bases: 5. CDR3: CASSLSGGAPTDTQYF. CDR3 DNA sequence: TGCGCCAGCAGCCTTAGCGGGGGGGCCCCCACAGATACGCAGTATTTT.

J is TRBJ2-3 and V is TRBV6-5, with 7 positions matching TRBD1. This CDR3 is built from 16 residues. From germline, CDR1 is MNHEY and CDR2 SVGAGI. Germline trimming cut 1 base from V and 5 bases from J; bases unmatched to any gene: 9. The CDR3 DNA reads as TGTGCCAGCAGTTACTTTCCGACAGGGAGTAGAGATACGCAGTATTTT. This codes for CASSYFPTGSRDTQYF.

V and J are TRBV5-8 and TRBJ2-3; D is unresolved. V lost 6 bases and J 6 bases, leaving 11 bases between the germline ends. CDR1 and CDR2 from the germline V gene are SGHTS and YDEGEE. This CDR3 is built from 12 residues. CDR3 nucleotides: TGTGCCAGCAATGTGATTGGGGATACGCAGTATTTT. It specifies CASNVIGDTQYF.

The chain links TRBV30 to TRBJ2-7, with D possibly being TRBD2 (5 bases). Trimming took 0 bases from V and 4 from J, leaving 10 bases between them. This CDR3 is 13 amino acids long. Looked up from germline, CDR1 is GTSNPN and CDR2 is SVGIG (reference sequence). CDR3 bases: TGTGCCTGGAGTGTATCAAGAGGGTACGAGCAGTACTTC. Amino acid sequence: CAWSVSRGYEQYF. Full variable domain (outside the CDR3, taken from reference TRBV30 and TRBJ2-7): SQTIHQWPATLVQPVGSPLSLECTVEGTSNPNLYWYRQAAGRGLQLLFYSVGIGQISSEVPQNLSASRPQDRQFILSSKKLLLSDSGFYLCAWSVSRGYEQYFGPGTRLTVT.

The V call is TRBV5-8, the J call TRBJ1-2; TRBD1 agrees at 9 bases. Germline V gives CDR1 SGHTS, CDR2 YDEGEE. The CDR3 runs 16 residues. V was clipped by 4 bases and J by 7 bases; unmatched bases: 14. The DNA of the CDR3 is TGTGCCAGCAGCGCCCCCGGGACAGGGAGGCGAACTGGCTACACCTTC. Translating gives CASSAPGTGRRTGYTF.

The rearrangement uses TRBV2 and TRBJ1-2, with TRBD1 matching over 7 bases. V shed 5 bases, J shed 4 bases, and the junction held 19 bases outside the gene matches. CDR1 and CDR2 (germline): SNHLY, FYNNEI. The CDR3 extends over 18 amino acids. The CDR3 bases are TGTGCCAGCAGTTGGAGAGAGGACAGGCACCAAGGGGTCTATGGCTACACCTTC. Translation gives CASSWREDRHQGVYGYTF. Filled out from reference TRBV2 and TRBJ1-2, the complete variable domain reads EPEVTQTPSHQVTQMGQEVILRCVPISNHLYFYWYRQILGQKVEFLVSFYNNEISEKSEIFDDQFSVERPDGSNFTLKIRSTKLEDSAMYFCASSWREDRHQGVYGYTFGSGTRLTVV.

The chain is built from TRBV27 and TRBJ2-1, with 8 bases that match TRBD1. V gave up 4 bases and J gave up 16 bases; unmatched junction bases: 15. The length of the CDR3 is 14 residues. CDR1 is MNHEY and CDR2 is SMNVEV in the germline V gene (reference sequence). The CDR3 region has the DNA TGTGCCAGCAGTTCCCCCCTCCGCGGACAGGGAATATTCTTC. Translation: CASSSPLRGQGIFF.

The V call is TRBV6-4, the J call TRBJ2-5, with 8 bases fitting TRBD1. This CDR3 is built from 13 residues. J lost 13 bases, V lost 3 bases, and 10 bases had no gene match. Germline-derived CDR1 and CDR2 are MRHNA and SNTAGT. Here the CDR3 reads CASSEAGGVPTYF. In DNA, the CDR3 is TGTGCCAGCAGTGAGGCAGGGGGCGTCCCCACGTACTTC.

This chain links TRBV11-3 with TRBJ2-5; D is perhaps TRBD2 (5 bases). The V and J ends lost 3 bases and 5 bases respectively, with 10 bases between them. The length of the CDR3 is 13 residues. Looked up from germline, CDR1 is SGHNT and CDR2 is YENEEA. CDR3 protein: CASSFPGVETQYF. In DNA form, the CDR3 reads TGTGCCAGCAGCTTCCCCGGGGTGGAGACCCAGTACTTC.

The rearrangement uses TRBV5-8 and TRBJ2-5, with 8 bases matching TRBD1. The CDR3 is made up of 16 amino acids. V shed 4 bases and J 3 bases; nucleotides not matched to a gene: 11. CDR1 and CDR2 from the germline V gene are SGHTS and YDEGEE. DNA of the CDR3: TGTGCCAGCAGCGCTTACCAGGGGGCTTGGGAAGAGACCCAGTACTTC. This encodes CASSAYQGAWEETQYF.

The chain has TRBV9 and TRBJ2-1, with D unclear. Germline V CDR1 and CDR2: SGDLS, YYNGEE. This CDR3 has 15 residues. Trimming removed 0 bases at V and 0 bases at J, with 7 bases between. As DNA, the CDR3 is TGTGCCAGCAGCGTAGCCAGCTACTCCTACAATGAGCAGTTCTTC. Translation gives CASSVASYSYNEQFF.

This clone appeared a single time. The J gene is TRBJ2-1, the V gene TRBV7-3, with D tentatively TRBD2 (6 bases). CDR3 size: 16 residues. Germline V gives CDR1 SGHTA, CDR2 FQGTGA. Trimming took off 2 bases at V and 5 bases at J, with 16 bases between the two ends. DNA of the CDR3: TGTGCCAGCAGCTTAGCCGGAACGGGACTTAACAATGAGCAGTTCTTC. Protein: CASSLAGTGLNNEQFF.

The chain employs TRBV30 and TRBJ2-5; 9 bases are a match to TRBD2. Per germline, CDR1 GTSNPN and CDR2 SVGIG (reference sequence). The CDR3 contains 13 residues. V trimming: 2 bases; J trimming: 5 bases; junction bases outside the gene matches: 3. CDR3 protein: CAWSTAGGETQYF. In DNA form, the CDR3 reads TGTGCCTGGAGTACAGCGGGGGGCGAGACCCAGTACTTC.

The V call is TRBV11-3, the J call TRBJ1-1; D not resolved. V lost 5 bases, J lost 1 base, and 11 bases lay in between. CDR1 is SGHNT, CDR2 YENEEA, per germline. This CDR3 has 14 residues. The CDR3, as DNA: TGTGCCAGCAGCCTCACCCCCAGGAACACTGAAGCTTTCTTT. As protein: CASSLTPRNTEAFF.

This chain joins TRBV4-1 and TRBJ2-1; D unclear. Germline CDR1 MGHRA, CDR2 YSYEKL. The CDR3 consists of 16 residues. The germline V and J ends were trimmed by 1 base and 0 bases, with 10 bases remaining between them. The CDR3 nucleotides read TGCGCCAGCAGCCAAGTCTTTGGCAGCTCCTACAATGAGCAGTTCTTC. This gives the protein CASSQVFGSSYNEQFF.

This chain connects TRBV10-3 to TRBJ2-4; 8 positions agree with TRBD2. V was pared by 4 bases and J by 8 bases, with 7 bases of the junction left unmatched. There are 14 residues in the CDR3. The germline CDR1 and CDR2 sequences are ENHRY and SYGVKD. The CDR3 protein is CAISASGGRDIQYF. Here the CDR3 DNA reads TGTGCCATCAGTGCCTCGGGGGGGAGGGACATTCAGTACTTC.

The chain is built from TRBV27 and TRBJ2-7; 12 bases agree with TRBD2. The CDR3 contains 15 residues. Germline V gene lookup returns CDR1 MNHEY and CDR2 SMNVEV (reference sequence). Unmatched junction bases numbered 6, after V lost 6 bases and J lost 3 bases. CDR3 loop: CASSPGLAGGYEQYF. The DNA for the CDR3 is TGTGCCAGCAGCCCGGGACTAGCGGGCGGCTACGAGCAGTACTTC.

The chain couples TRBV5-1 to TRBJ1-1; 7 positions match TRBD1. Germline V gene sequence: CDR1 SGHRS, CDR2 YFSETQ. V shed 1 base, J shed 4 bases, and the junction held 4 bases outside the gene matches. The CDR3 extends over 14 amino acids. CDR3 protein: CASSLPPGGTEAFF. CDR3 bases: TGCGCCAGCAGCTTGCCACCAGGGGGCACTGAAGCTTTCTTT. The entire variable domain, with the rest obtained from reference TRBV5-1 and TRBJ1-1, is as follows: KAGVTQTPRYLIKTRGQQVTLSCSPISGHRSVSWYQQTPGQGLQFLFEYFSETQRNKGNFPGRFSGRQFSNSRSEMNVSTLELGDSALYLCASSLPPGGTEAFFGQGTRLTVV.

This clone was observed a single time. This chain joins TRBV5-4 and TRBJ2-1; D might be TRBD2 (5 bases). Trimming removed 4 bases at V and 6 bases at J, with 17 bases between. The CDR3 consists of 15 residues. In germline, CDR1 is SGHNT, CDR2 YYREEE (reference sequence). As DNA, the CDR3 is TGTGCCAGCAGCCCGCCGGGAACCCAGTCCAATGAGCAGTTCTTC. Its protein is CASSPPGTQSNEQFF.

DNA for the CDR3: TGTGCCAGCAGCCCAGGAACCTACAATGAGCAGTTCTTC. Encoded protein: CASSPGTYNEQFF. The chain links TRBV9 to TRBJ2-1; D is unclear. Looked up from germline, CDR1 is SGDLS and CDR2 is YYNGEE. This CDR3 is 13 amino acids long. Deletions cut 4 bases from V and 2 bases from J, with 7 bases between. Combining the CDR3 with reference TRBV9 and TRBJ2-1 gives the whole variable domain DSGVTQTPKHLITATGQRVTLRCSPRSGDLSVYWYQQSLDQGLQFLIQYYNGEERAKGNILERFSAQQFPDLHSELNLSSLELGDSALYFCASSPGTYNEQFFGPGTRLTVL.

The chain uses TRBV14 and TRBJ2-1, with TRBD2 matching 8 bases. Germline CDR1 is SGHDN and CDR2 is FVKESK. J lost 9 bases, V lost 1 base, and 8 bases had no gene match. The CDR3 covers 15 residues. The CDR3 DNA sequence: TGTGCCAGCAGCCAAGTAGGACTAGCTGTCGTTGAGCAGTTCTTC. Encoded protein: CASSQVGLAVVEQFF.